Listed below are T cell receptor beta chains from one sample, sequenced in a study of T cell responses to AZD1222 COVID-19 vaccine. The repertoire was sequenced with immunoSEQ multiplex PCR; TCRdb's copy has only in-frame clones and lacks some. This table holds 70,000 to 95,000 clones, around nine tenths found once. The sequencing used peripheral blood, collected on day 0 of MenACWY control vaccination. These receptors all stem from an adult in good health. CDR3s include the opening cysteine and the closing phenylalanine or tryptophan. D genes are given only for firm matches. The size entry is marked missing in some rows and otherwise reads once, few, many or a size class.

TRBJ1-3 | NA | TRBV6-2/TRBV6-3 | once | CASSTSGNTIYF | TGTGCCAGCAGTACATCAGGAAACACCATATATTTT
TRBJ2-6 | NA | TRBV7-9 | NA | CASSLGGAGANVLTF | TGTGCCAGCAGCTTAGGAGGGGCTGGGGCCAACGTCCTGACTTTC
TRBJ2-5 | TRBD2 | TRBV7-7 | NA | CASSPSYGGGARETQYF | TGTGCTAGCAGCCCCAGTTATGGCGGGGGGGCTCGAGAGACCCAGTACTTC
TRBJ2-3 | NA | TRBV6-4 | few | CASSGAPGADTQYF | TGTGCCAGCAGTGGGGCCCCCGGGGCAGATACGCAGTATTTT
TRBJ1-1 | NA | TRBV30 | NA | CAWRNWDTEAFF | TGTGCCTGGAGGAACTGGGACACTGAAGCTTTCTTT
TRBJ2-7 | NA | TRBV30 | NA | CAWSGASSYEQYF | TGTGCCTGGAGTGGGGCCAGCTCCTACGAGCAGTACTTC
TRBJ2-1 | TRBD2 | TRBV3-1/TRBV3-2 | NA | CASSTTSANEQFF | TGTGCCAGCAGCACAACTAGCGCCAATGAGCAGTTCTTC
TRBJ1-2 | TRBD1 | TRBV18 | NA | CASSLLGGQGDGYTF | TGTGCCAGCTCCCTCCTAGGAGGACAGGGGGATGGCTACACCTTC
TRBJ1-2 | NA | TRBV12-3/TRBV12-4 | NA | CASSLNSNYGYTF | TGTGCCAGCAGTTTAAACAGCAACTATGGCTACACCTTC
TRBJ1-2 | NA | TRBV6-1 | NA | CASSEAHQRGYTF | TGTGCCAGCAGTGAAGCCCACCAGAGGGGCTACACCTTC
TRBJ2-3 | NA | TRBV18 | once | CASSQLGPGDGGFYTQYF | TGTGCCAGCTCACAATTAGGGCCGGGGGACGGTGGTTTCTATACGCAGTATTTT
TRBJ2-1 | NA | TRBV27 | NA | CASSLKRPSDEQFF | TGTGCCAGCAGTTTAAAGCGTCCCTCGGATGAGCAGTTCTTC
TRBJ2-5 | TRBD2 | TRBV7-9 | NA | CASSFTSGGRGETQYF | TGTGCCAGCAGCTTCACTAGCGGGGGTCGGGGAGAGACCCAGTACTTC
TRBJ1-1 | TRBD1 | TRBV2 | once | CASEWDRARSTEAFF | TGTGCCAGCGAGTGGGACAGGGCTAGGAGCACTGAAGCTTTCTTT
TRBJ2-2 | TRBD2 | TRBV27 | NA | CASSFRASGGTGELFF | TGTGCCAGCAGTTTTCGTGCTAGCGGGGGGACCGGGGAGCTGTTTTTT
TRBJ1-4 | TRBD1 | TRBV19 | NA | CASRGTGPDEKLFF | TGTGCCAGTAGAGGGACAGGGCCCGATGAAAAACTGTTTTTT
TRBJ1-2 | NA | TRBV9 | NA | CASSVDEAAYGYTF | TGTGCCAGCAGCGTAGACGAGGCCGCCTATGGCTACACCTTC
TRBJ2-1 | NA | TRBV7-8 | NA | CASSPSRGWYNEQFF | TGTGCCAGCAGCCCCAGTCGGGGTTGGTACAATGAGCAGTTCTTC
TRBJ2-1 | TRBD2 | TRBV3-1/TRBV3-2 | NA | CASSQDPSGGAYNEQFF | TGTGCCAGCAGCCAAGACCCTAGCGGGGGGGCCTACAATGAGCAGTTCTTC
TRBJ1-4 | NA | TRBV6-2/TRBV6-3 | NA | CASSYSRDEKLFF | TGTGCCAGCAGTTACTCTCGTGATGAAAAACTGTTTTTT
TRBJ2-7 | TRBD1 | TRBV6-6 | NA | CASSPPRDRGREQYF | TGTGCCAGCAGCCCCCCACGGGACAGAGGGCGGGAGCAGTACTTC
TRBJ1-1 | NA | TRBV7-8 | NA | CASSRRQNTEAFF | TGTGCCAGCAGCCGTAGACAAAACACTGAAGCTTTCTTT
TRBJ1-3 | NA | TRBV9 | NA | CASSVDRGNTIYF | TGTGCCAGCAGCGTAGACAGGGGAAACACCATATATTTT
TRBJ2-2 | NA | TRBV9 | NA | CASSVSANTGELFF | TGTGCCAGCAGCGTATCCGCGAACACCGGGGAGCTGTTTTTT
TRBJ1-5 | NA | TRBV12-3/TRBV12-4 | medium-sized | CASMRGGNQPQHF | TGTGCCAGCATGAGGGGGGGCAATCAGCCCCAGCATTTT
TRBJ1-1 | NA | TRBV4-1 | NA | CASSQGSGADTEAFF | TGCGCCAGCAGCCAAGGGTCGGGGGCGGACACTGAAGCTTTCTTT
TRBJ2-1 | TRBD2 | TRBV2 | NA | CASTGLAGDEQFF | TGTGCCAGCACCGGGCTAGCGGGGGATGAGCAGTTCTTC
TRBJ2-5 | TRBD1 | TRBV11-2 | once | CASSAGTGGNGETQYF | TGTGCCAGCAGCGCAGGGACAGGGGGTAACGGGGAGACCCAGTACTTC
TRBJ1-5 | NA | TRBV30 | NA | CAWSVQTNQPQHF | TGTGCCTGGAGTGTGCAGACCAATCAGCCCCAGCATTTT
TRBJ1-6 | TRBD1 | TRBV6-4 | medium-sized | CASSETGGASPLHF | TGTGCCAGCAGTGAGACAGGGGGCGCTTCACCCCTCCACTTT
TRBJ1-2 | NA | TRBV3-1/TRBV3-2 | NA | CASSHSVGGYTF | TGTGCCAGCAGCCACTCAGTGGGGGGCTACACCTTC
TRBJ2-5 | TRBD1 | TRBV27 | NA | CASSSPSGTGGARAETQYF | TGTGCCAGCAGTTCCCCGTCCGGGACAGGGGGCGCGAGGGCAGAGACCCAGTACTTC
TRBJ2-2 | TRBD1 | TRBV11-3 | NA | CASSFMPGQTRAGELFF | TGTGCCAGCAGCTTTATGCCGGGACAGACGCGAGCTGGGGAGCTGTTTTTT
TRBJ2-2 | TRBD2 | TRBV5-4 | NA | CASSLERGGPGELFF | TGTGCCAGCAGCTTGGAACGGGGGGGGCCTGGGGAGCTGTTTTTT
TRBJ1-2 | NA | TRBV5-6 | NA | CASSSISSYGYTF | TGTGCCAGCAGTTCTATCAGTAGCTATGGCTACACCTTC
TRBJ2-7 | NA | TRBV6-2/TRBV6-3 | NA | CASSYSAYEQYF | TGTGCCAGCAGTTACTCTGCCTACGAGCAGTACTTC
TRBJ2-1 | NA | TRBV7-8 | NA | CASTLGVSSYNEQFF | TGTGCCAGCACCCTAGGCGTGTCCTCCTACAATGAGCAGTTCTTC
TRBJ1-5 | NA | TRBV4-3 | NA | CASSQWTDANQPQHF | TGCGCCAGCAGCCAGTGGACAGATGCAAATCAGCCCCAGCATTTT
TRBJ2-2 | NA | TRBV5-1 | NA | CASSLRASNTGELFF | TGCGCCAGCAGCTTGAGGGCGAGCAACACCGGGGAGCTGTTTTTT
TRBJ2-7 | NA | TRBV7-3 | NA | CASSPSPPGDSYEQYF | TGTGCCAGCAGCCCATCCCCCCCGGGGGACTCCTACGAGCAGTACTTC
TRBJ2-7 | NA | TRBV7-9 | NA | CASSLVGSGPNYEQYF | TGTGCCAGCAGCTTAGTGGGGTCGGGACCCAACTACGAGCAGTACTTC
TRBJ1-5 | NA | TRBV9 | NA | CASSVGPISNQPQHF | TGTGCCAGCAGCGTAGGTCCCATTAGCAATCAGCCCCAGCATTTT
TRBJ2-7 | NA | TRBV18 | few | CASSTNYEQYF | TGTGCCAGCTCAACAAACTACGAGCAGTACTTC